One T cell receptor (beta chain) is described in this entry. Its antigen is undetermined. The data derive from a study of shared clonotypes between healthy human individuals. Study results and limitations: Richness estimates generally favored naive over memory subsets. All-four-donor shared clonotypes had higher generation probabilities than non-shared clonotypes did.

Produced via immunoSEQ multiplex PCR; TCRdb's table is partial and in-frame only. The sample includes about a million clones, more than 75% seen only once; the top ten take approximately 1.5%. It was into CD45RA+ naive and CD45RA-negative memory subsets that the CD4+ cells were split. The source of this sequence is a man between 18 and 35 years old in good health. Material: memory CD4+ T cells sorted from blood. The subset: CD45RA-negative fraction.

CDR3 amino acids: CASSRDRNQPQHF. Written as DNA, the CDR3 is TGTGCCAGCAGCAGAGACAGGAATCAGCCCCAGCATTTT. The chain recombines TRBV6-1 with TRBJ1-5, with D perhaps TRBD1 (6 bases). CDR1 and CDR2 (germline): MNHNS, SASEGT. The CDR3 has 13 residues. The V end lost 6 bases, the J end lost 4 bases, and 10 bases lay between the germline ends.